The clone carrying this T cell receptor beta chain was recorded many times. Its antigen is not known. The data derive from a study of T cells after yellow fever vaccination. The wider study: Preparation of fractions with low cell numbers was performed using SMART-Seq v4 Ultra Low Input. Regarding the study as a whole: Clones from primary vaccination mostly reappeared after the booster (roughly 95% CD4, 88% CD8). Across the CD4 and CD8 compartments, a small share of clonotypes was present in both.

A process of 5'RACE template switching, which added a universal primer site and UMIs, was used to make TCR cDNA. TCRdb processed the 5' RACE reads anew with MiXCR; each CDR3 protein has one entry. Of 90,000 to 150,000 distinct CDR3 sequences in the sample, around 7.2% were seen once. Source: CD4+ T cells sorted from PBMCs, taken roughly 46 days after the first yellow fever vaccination. This TCR came from a man aged 18 to 35 who received the YFV17D yellow fever vaccine.

This CDR3 is CASSLETYYNEQFF. The CDR3 region has the DNA TGTGCCAGCAGCTTGGAGACTTACTACAATGAGCAGTTCTTC. The chain combines TRBV5-6 with TRBJ2-1, with D unresolved. The CDR3 spans 14 residues. V was cut by 0 bases and J by 3 bases, with 7 bases left in between. Germline assignment: CDR1 SGHDT and CDR2 YYEEEE.